This entry is about one T cell receptor beta chain. The target of this receptor is not known. Base qualities are not provided; no much larger clone lies one nucleotide away. The CDR3 regions of human TCRbeta chains were analyzed by immunosequencing. As for how the authors treated the data: Repertoire TCRs were checked for matches against a reference library of SARS-CoV-2-specific TCRs that had been generated using the MIRA antigen-specificity platform. Breadth was defined as the fraction of unique TCRs that were SARS-CoV-2-associated. Depth was defined as the fraction of total T cells that were SARS-CoV-2-associated. Each spike-specific TCR was assigned to its reactive spike region and to a CD4 or CD8 class using the MIRA data. Log10-transformed breadth and depth values were compared by one-way ANOVA with Sidak's multiple comparisons tests. TCRdb's version of the immuneACCESS table is confined to in-frame rearrangements and falls short of the full clone set. An unresolved V gene accounts for under half of the shortfall where checked; the remainder is of unknown origin. From that table come the V and J calls and clone size; the DNA was used to work out D and trimming. The sample includes 200,000 or so clones, with about nine tenths observed a single time. Under 7.5% of the sample is in the top ten clones.

The entry originates in a study of T cell responses to AZD1222 COVID-19 vaccine (dated by TCRdb to about 2021). With respect to the entire study: AZD1222 recipients given second doses at about 4 weeks or at about 12 weeks were pooled, since spike-specific TCR depth and breadth were not found to differ between the two schedules. TCR sequencing covered over 230 trial participants: around 210 given two doses of AZD1222 and 26 given two doses of MenACWY control vaccine. Enrollment into the trials was organized by age into subgroups of 18-55, 56-69 and 70-plus years, and those subgroups contained about 160, 30 and 59 TCR-sequenced participants, respectively.

According to the study, the label for this sample's time point signals: baseline before first vaccination. Vaccinee samples were obtained from the UK trials COV001 and COV002, which included a single-blind randomized controlled phase 2/3 trial of AZD1222 (ChAdOx1 nCoV-19) in healthy adults. Trial participant PBMC samples were collected at day 0 and day 28 after the second dose for TCRbeta chain sequencing. Summary of the overall study and its limitations: In the small 56-69-year group, the increase in depth fell short of significance, most likely because of low power. Reportedly, almost half of the unique spike-specific TCRs recognized epitopes lying outside the regions that are mutated in the B.1.351 and B.1.1.7 variants. Participants were mostly white British and included more females than males, and it was suggested by the authors that clonal diversity may have been underestimated. After two AZD1222 doses, spike-specific TCR breadth and depth were significantly higher than at day 0 and than in MenACWY recipients. The vaccine-associated CD4 TCRs covered the entire spike protein, and the dominant responses fell in regions 160-218 and 743-854. Conclusions about previously exposed vaccinees were limited because only six or seven AZD1222 recipients were SARS-CoV-2 seropositive at baseline. No day 14 peak-response samples were available, so repertoires were characterized only after the peak T cell response.

Measured from the cysteine to the phenylalanine, the CDR3 is 15 residues long. The sequence is cut down to CDR3 DNA, 45 bases in frame from base 1. The germline V gene supplies CDR1 SGHRS and CDR2 YFSETQ. V is clipped by 0 bases and J by 2 bases, and the sequence between their germline boundaries is 10 bases long. This clonotype originated in an adult in good health. The sample was peripheral blood, taken on day 0 of AZD1222 vaccination. Here the chain combines TRBV5-1 and TRBJ2-3, with the D gene uncertain. The nucleotide sequence is given as TGCGCCAGCAGCTTGGTTGGCAGCTTCACAGATACGCAGTATTTT. Its protein is CASSLVGSFTDTQYF.